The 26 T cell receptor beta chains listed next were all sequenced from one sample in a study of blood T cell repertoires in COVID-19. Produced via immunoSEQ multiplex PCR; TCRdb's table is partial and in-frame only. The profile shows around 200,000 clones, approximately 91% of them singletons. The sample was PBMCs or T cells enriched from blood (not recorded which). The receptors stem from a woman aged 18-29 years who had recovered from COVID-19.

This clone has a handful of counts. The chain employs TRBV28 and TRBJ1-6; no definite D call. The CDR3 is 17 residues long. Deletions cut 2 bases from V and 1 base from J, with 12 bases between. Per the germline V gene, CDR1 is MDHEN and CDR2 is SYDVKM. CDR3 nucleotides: TGTGCCAGCAGTTTAGTGGCAGGTGGATCCTATAATTCACCCCTCCACTTT. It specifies CASSLVAGGSYNSPLHF.

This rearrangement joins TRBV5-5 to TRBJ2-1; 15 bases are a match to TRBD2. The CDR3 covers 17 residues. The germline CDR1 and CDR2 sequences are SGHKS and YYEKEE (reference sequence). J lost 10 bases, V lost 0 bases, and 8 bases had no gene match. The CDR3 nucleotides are TGTGCCAGCAGCTTGGAGGCCGGGACTAGCGGGAGGACGGAGCAGTTCTTC. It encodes CASSLEAGTSGRTEQFF.

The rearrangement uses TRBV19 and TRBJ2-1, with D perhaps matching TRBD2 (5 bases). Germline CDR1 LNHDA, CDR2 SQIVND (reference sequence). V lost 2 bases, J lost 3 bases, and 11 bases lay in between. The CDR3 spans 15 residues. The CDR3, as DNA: TGTGCCAGTAGTATAAGTAGCGTAGGCTACAATGAGCAGTTCTTC. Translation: CASSISSVGYNEQFF.

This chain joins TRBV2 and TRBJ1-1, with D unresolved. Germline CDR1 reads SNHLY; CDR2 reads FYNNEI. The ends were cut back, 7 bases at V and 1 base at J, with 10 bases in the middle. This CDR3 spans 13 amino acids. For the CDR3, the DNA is TGTGCCAGCAAGGAGGAGGGGAACACTGAAGCTTTCTTT. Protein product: CASKEEGNTEAFF.

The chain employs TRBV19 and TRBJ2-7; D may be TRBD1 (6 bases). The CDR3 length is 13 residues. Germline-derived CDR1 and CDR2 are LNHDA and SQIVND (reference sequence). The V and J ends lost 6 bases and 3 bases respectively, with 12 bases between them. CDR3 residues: CASSELGGYEQYF. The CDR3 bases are TGTGCCAGTAGCGAACTAGGGGGCTACGAGCAGTACTTC.

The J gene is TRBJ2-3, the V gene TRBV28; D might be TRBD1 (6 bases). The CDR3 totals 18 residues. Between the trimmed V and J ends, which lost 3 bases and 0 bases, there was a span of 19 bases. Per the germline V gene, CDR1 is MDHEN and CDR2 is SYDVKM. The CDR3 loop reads CASSFDPKRTDSTDTQYF. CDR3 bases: TGTGCCAGCAGTTTTGACCCAAAGAGGACAGATAGCACAGATACGCAGTATTTT.

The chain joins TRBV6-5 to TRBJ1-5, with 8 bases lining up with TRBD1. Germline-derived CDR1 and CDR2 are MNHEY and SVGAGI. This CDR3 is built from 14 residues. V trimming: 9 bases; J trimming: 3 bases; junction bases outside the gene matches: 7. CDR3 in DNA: TGTGCCAGTGGGAAGGACAGGGCCAATCAGCCCCAGCATTTT. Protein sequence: CASGKDRANQPQHF.

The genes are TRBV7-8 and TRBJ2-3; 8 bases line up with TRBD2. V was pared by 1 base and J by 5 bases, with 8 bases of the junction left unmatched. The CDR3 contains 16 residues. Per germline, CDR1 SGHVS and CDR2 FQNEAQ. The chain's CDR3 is CASSLVLSGSLDTQYF. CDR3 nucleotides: TGTGCCAGCAGCTTAGTTTTGAGCGGGAGTCTAGATACGCAGTATTTT. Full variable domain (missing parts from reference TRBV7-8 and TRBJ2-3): GAGVSQSPRYKVAKRGQDVALRCDPISGHVSLFWYQQALGQGPEFLTYFQNEAQLDKSGLPSDRFFAERPEGSVSTLKIQRTQQEDSAVYLCASSLVLSGSLDTQYFGPGTRLTVL.

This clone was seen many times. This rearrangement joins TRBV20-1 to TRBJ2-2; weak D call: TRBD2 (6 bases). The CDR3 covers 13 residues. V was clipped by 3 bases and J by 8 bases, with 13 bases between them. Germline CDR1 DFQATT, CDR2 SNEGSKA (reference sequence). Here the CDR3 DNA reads TGCAGTGCTAGTAGGGAAGGAGGGGGGGAGCTGTTTTTT. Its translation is CSASREGGGELFF.

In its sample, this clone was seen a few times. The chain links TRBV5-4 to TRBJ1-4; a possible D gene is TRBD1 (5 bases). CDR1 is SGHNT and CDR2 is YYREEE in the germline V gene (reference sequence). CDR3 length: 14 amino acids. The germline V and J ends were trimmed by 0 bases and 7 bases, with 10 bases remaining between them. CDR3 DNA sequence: TGTGCCAGCAGCTTGGACCAGGGAATTGAAAAACTGTTTTTT. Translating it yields CASSLDQGIEKLFF.

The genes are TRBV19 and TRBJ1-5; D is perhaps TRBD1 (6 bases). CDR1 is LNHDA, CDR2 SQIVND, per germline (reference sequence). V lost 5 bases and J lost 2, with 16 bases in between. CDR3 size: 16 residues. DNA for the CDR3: TGTGCCAGTAGTTTGGGACACAGGGTGGGCAATCAGCCCCAGCATTTT. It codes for CASSLGHRVGNQPQHF. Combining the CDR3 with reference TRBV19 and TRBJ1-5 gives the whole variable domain DGGITQSPKYLFRKEGQNVTLSCEQNLNHDAMYWYRQDPGQGLRLIYYSQIVNDFQKGDIAEGYSVSREKKESFPLTVTSAQKNPTAFYLCASSLGHRVGNQPQHFGDGTRLSIL.

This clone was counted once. The CDR3 reads CASSFDARGYEQYF. The CDR3 nucleotides read TGTGCCAGCAGTTTTGATGCGCGGGGTTACGAGCAGTACTTC. The rearrangement links TRBV27 to TRBJ2-7; maybe TRBD2 (6 bases). The V gene's germline CDR1 is MNHEY and CDR2 SMNVEV (reference sequence). Trimming took off 3 bases at V and 4 bases at J, with 13 bases between the two ends. The CDR3 extends over 14 amino acids.

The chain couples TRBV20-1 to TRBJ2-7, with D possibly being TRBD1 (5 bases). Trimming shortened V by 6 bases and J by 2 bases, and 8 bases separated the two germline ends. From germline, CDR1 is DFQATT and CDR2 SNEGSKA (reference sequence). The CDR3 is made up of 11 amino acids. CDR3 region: CSALDTYEQYF. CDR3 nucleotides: TGCAGTGCCCTGGACACCTACGAGCAGTACTTC.

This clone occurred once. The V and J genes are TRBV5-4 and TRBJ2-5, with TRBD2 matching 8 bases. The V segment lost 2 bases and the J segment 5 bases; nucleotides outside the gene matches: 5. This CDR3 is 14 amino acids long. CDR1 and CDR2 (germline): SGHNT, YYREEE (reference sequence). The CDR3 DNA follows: TGTGCCAGCAGCTTAGGCGGGGGGTATGAGACCCAGTACTTC. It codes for CASSLGGGYETQYF.

The CDR3 protein is CASSLLLDSLENNEQFF. CDR3 bases: TGTGCCAGCAGTTTACTCCTAGACTCCCTCGAGAACAATGAGCAGTTCTTC. V gene TRBV28 combines with J gene TRBJ2-1; D is uncertain. This CDR3 has 17 residues. V dropped 2 bases and J dropped 5 bases, with 19 bases sitting between them. Germline lookup yields CDR1 MDHEN and CDR2 SYDVKM.

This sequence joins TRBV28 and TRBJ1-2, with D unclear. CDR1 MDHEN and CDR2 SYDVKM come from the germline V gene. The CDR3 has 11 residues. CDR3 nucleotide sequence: TGTGTAGCCGCCTCTAACTATGGCTACACCTTC. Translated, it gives CVAASNYGYTF.

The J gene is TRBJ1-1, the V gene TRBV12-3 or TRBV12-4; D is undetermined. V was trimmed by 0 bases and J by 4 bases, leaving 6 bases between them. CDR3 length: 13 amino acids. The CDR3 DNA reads TGTGCCAGCAGTTTAGCCACCGGCACTGAAGCTTTCTTT. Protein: CASSLATGTEAFF.

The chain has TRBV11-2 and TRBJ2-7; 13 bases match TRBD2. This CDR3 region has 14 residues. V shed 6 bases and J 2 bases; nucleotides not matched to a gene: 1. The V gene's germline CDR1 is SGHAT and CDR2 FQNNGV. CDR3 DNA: TGTGCCAGCAGAGGACTAGCGGGGGCCTACGAGCAGTACTTC. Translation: CASRGLAGAYEQYF.

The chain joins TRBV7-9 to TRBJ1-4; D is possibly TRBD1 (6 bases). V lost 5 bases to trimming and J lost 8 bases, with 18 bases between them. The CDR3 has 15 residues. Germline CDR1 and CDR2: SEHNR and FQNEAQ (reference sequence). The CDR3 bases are TGTGCCAGCAGCCCTGACACAGGGTTCCTCGAAAAACTGTTTTTT. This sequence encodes CASSPDTGFLEKLFF.

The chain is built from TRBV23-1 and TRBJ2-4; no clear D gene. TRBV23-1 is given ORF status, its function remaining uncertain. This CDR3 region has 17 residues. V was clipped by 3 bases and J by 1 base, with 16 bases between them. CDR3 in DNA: TGCGCCAGCAGTCATGTGGCAGGTTATGCGGCCAAAAACATTCAGTACTTC. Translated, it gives CASSHVAGYAAKNIQYF.

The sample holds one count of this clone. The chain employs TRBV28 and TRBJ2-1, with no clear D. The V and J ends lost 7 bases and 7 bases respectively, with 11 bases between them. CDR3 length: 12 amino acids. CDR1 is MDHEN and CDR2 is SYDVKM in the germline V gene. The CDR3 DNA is TGTGCCAGCAATCACGTTCGGAATGAGCAGTTCTTC. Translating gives CASNHVRNEQFF. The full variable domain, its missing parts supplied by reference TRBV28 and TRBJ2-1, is DVKVTQSSRYLVKRTGEKVFLECVQDMDHENMFWYRQDPGLGLRLIYFSYDVKMKEKGDIPEGYSVSREKKERFSLILESASTNQTSMYLCASNHVRNEQFFGPGTRLTVL.

Here the CDR3 reads CASSQGGLAGSTDTQYF. CDR3 nucleotides: TGTGCCAGCAGCCAAGGGGGACTAGCGGGAAGCACAGATACGCAGTATTTT. The genes are TRBV3-1 (or the pseudogene TRBV3-2) and TRBJ2-3, with 13 nucleotides matching TRBD2. In germline, CDR1 is LGHDT, CDR2 YNNKEL (reference sequence). The CDR3 sequence is 17 residues long. With 1 base clipped from V and 0 bases from J, the junction kept 1 base outside the gene matches.

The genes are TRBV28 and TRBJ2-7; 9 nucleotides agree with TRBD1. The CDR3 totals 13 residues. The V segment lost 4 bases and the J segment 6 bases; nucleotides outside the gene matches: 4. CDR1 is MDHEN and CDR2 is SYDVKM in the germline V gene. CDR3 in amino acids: CASSSGQGGEQYF. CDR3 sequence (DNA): TGTGCCAGCAGTTCGGGACAGGGCGGCGAGCAGTACTTC. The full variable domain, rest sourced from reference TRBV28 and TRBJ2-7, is DVKVTQSSRYLVKRTGEKVFLECVQDMDHENMFWYRQDPGLGLRLIYFSYDVKMKEKGDIPEGYSVSREKKERFSLILESASTNQTSMYLCASSSGQGGEQYFGPGTRLTVT.

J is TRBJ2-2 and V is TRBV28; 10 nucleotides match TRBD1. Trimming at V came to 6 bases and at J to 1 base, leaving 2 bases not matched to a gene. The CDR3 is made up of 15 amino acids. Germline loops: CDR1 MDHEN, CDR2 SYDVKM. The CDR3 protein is CASRGQGLNTGELFF. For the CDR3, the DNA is TGTGCCAGCAGGGGACAGGGGCTGAACACCGGGGAGCTGTTTTTT.

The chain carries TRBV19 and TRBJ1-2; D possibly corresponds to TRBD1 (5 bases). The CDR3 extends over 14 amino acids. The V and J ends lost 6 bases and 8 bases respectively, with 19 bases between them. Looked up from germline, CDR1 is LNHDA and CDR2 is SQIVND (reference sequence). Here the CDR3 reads CASRAGTFGRGYTF. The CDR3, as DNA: TGTGCCAGTAGAGCCGGGACTTTCGGGCGGGGCTACACCTTC.

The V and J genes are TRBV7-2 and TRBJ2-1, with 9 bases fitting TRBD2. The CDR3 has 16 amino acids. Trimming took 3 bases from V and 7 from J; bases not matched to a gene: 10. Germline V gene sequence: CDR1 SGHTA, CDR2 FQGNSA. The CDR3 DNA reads TGTGCCAGCAGCTTTGGGGGTAGCGGGAGAGCGAATGAGCAGTTCTTC. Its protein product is CASSFGGSGRANEQFF.